The T cell receptor (beta chain) described here comes from a study of beta chain features in type 1 diabetes. V shed 2 bases and J 4 bases; nucleotides not matched to a gene: 6. CDR3 length equals 16 residues. The germline CDR1 and CDR2 sequences are SGHDT and YYEEEE. Expressed TCRB transcripts were sequenced, since all the RNA that had been isolated was reverse transcribed. TCRdb keeps only in-frame clones here, not all; method: immunoSEQ multiplex PCR. The table lists 600,000 to 650,000 clones, about a sixth of them singletons, with 0.09% to 0.095% in the top ten. This clone appeared a few times. Its matching antigen is unknown. It was via CD45RO/CCR7/CD25/CD127/CD95/CD27 that CD4+ naive, central memory, regulatory and stem cell-like memory cells were sorted. Sorted populations all had greater than 98% purity. Broader study findings: The naive, central memory and Treg TCRB repertoires showed an apparent similarity that was greater among patients than among healthy donors. Moderate yet significant TCRB CDR3 shortening was seen in Type 1 diabetes patients in all four CD4+ subsets.

V usage is TRBV5-6 and J usage is TRBJ2-1; 10 bases map to TRBD2. The sequenced sample was naive CD4+ T cells from blood. The receptor's source is a man aged 18 to 35 in good health. CDR3 DNA: TGTGCCAGCAGCTTTCCGAGGACTAGCGGTTACAATGAGCAGTTCTTC. This gives the protein CASSFPRTSGYNEQFF.